This T cell receptor beta chain emerged from a study of shared clonotypes between healthy human individuals. As concerns this clone: Its specificity is not known.

Naive CD8 cells lacked CD45RO and underwent positive selection for CCR7, leaving out terminally differentiated effector memory CD45RA+ cells. Germline V gives CDR1 SGHVS, CDR2 FQNEAQ. The CDR3 runs 14 residues. V shed 5 bases and J shed 8 bases, with 18 bases lying between them. Study outcomes and limitations: Memory subsets generally showed smaller estimated richness than naive subsets did.

In the original workflow: Because ImmunoSEQ provided only junction sequences with no quality scores, the filtering differed. The protocol was immunoSEQ multiplex PCR, while the TCRdb copy is restricted to in-frame clones and leaves out a portion. V, J and clone size were drawn from that table, and D and trimming were deduced from the DNA. The data hold around 2,100,000 clones, with 85% to 95% observed a single time. The source material was naive CD8+ T cells sorted from blood. V usage is TRBV7-8 and J usage is TRBJ1-1; D remains unclear. This TCR was sampled from a young man in good health. CDR3 loop: CASSPLDTGTEAFF. The DNA for the CDR3 is TGTGCCAGCAGCCCTCTTGATACGGGAACAGAAGCTTTCTTT.